This is a list of T cell receptor beta chains from one sample in a study of T cell responses to AZD1222 COVID-19 vaccine. Assay used: immunoSEQ multiplex PCR; TCRdb lists only in-frame clones, some missing. The sample holds around 130,000 clones, roughly nine tenths seen once. The source was peripheral blood, collected on day 0 of AZD1222 vaccination. The receptors originated from an adult in good health. Each CDR3 is given with its conserved first and last residue. A D gene is named only where the DNA matches it firmly.

j_call,v_call,cdr3_length,d_call,cdr3_aa
TRBJ1-2,TRBV30,15,TRBD1,CAWSGGDRVYSGYTF
TRBJ1-4,TRBV19,15,TRBD1,CASTTRGGVNEKLFF
TRBJ2-3,TRBV11-3,16,TRBD1,CASSLERTGGRNTQYF
TRBJ2-7,TRBV7-9,15,TRBD2,CASSFGGGQFYEQYF
TRBJ2-6,TRBV2,15,.,CASSEAYSGANVLTF
TRBJ1-1,TRBV21-1,16,.,CASSRKISGDYTEAFF
TRBJ2-5,TRBV29-1,12,TRBD1,CSTGQGQETQYF
TRBJ2-1,TRBV30,13,.,CASTHISYNEQFF
TRBJ2-7,TRBV5-1,14,.,CASSFTFTTYEQYF
TRBJ2-5,TRBV7-3,12,.,CASSPKGETQYF
TRBJ2-2,TRBV24-1,14,.,CATSDPSWSGELFF
TRBJ2-6,TRBV27,15,TRBD1,CASSSQGAGANVLTF
TRBJ1-5,TRBV5-1,14,TRBD1,CASSAGQGGQPQHF
TRBJ1-1,TRBV5-6,14,.,CASSAGTVNTEAFF
TRBJ2-7,TRBV5-1,14,TRBD1,CASSLQGSSYEQYF